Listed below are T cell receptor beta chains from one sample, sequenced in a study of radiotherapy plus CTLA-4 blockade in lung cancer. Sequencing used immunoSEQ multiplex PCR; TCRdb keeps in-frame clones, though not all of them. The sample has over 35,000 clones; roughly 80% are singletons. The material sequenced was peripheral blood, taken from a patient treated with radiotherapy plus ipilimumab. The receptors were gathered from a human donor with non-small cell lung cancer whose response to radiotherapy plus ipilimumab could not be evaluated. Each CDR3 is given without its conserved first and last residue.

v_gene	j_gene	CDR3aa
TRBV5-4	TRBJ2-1	ASSPDAGEQF
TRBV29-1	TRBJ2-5	STGTGKETQY
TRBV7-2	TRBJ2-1	ASSPMKLAGGLNEQF
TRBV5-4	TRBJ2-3	ASSWDLKSDTQY
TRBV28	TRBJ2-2	ASSSREREGRTGELF
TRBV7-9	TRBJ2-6	ASSWGTGRSGANVLT
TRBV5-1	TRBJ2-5	ASRPRDRGETQY
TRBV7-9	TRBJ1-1	ASSVYRDAEAF
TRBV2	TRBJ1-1	ASRDRRALRSTEAF
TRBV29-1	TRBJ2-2	SVGGQGANTGELF
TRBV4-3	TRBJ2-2	ASSLRPPRTGSGELF
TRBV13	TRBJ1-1	ASSYQAAGTEAF
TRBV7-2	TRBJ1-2	ASSFQGGNYGYT
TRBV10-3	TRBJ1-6	AISPQDRSNNSPLH
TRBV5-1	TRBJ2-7	ASSLGEGLHEQY
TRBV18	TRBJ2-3	ASLFRQGTSTDTQY
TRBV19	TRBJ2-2	ASITGHINTGELF
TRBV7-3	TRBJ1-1	ASSPGQGTEAF
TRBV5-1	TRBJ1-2	ASRTQGADYGYT
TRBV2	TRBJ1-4	ATNRQGGNEKLF
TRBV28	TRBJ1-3	ASSSGLGSGNTIY
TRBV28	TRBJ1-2	ASSSLGQPTNYGYT
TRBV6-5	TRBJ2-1	ASSYDRGNYNEQF
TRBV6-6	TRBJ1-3	ASSYQRTGVGNTIY
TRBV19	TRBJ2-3	ASSIGGGSTDTQY
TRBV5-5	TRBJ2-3	ASSLGPTGGSTDTQY
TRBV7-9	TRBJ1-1	ASSLSLAGNTEAF
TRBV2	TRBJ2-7	ASSEWHYEQY
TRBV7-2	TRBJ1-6	ASSPQQGNNSPLH
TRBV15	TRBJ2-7	ATSRGGQGAYEQY
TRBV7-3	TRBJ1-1	ASSLRTGGGTEAF
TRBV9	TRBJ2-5	ASSARPGSWETQY
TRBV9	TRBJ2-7	ASSVSTGFWRTSGRNSYEQY
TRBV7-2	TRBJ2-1	ASSPSGVKGNEQF
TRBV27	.	ASSLSISGIAYEQY
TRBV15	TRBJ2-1	ATSREATGPYNEQF
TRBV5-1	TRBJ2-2	ASSWTSGGAGELF
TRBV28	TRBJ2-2	ASTRTGGNTGELF
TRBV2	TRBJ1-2	ASSQGSRGYT
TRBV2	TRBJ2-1	ASTPAGVYNEQF
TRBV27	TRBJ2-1	ASSSGTSGMCEQF
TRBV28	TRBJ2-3	ASSFVSTDTQY
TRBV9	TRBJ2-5	ASSVWGSKTQY
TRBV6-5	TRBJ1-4	ASKEPGGSVEKLF
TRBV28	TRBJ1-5	ASSSPSVGNQPQH
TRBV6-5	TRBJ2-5	ASSHSSGTQY
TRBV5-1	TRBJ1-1	ASSLVGQGSGAF
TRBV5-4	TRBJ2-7	ASSFVGVKEQY
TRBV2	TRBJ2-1	ASSRWRELSYNEQF
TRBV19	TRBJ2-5	ASSRFRDRGETQY
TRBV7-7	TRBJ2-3	ASSAGDHGTDTQY
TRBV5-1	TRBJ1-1	ASSQYTSMNTEAF
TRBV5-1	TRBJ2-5	ASSEAGGGETQY